The clone carrying this T cell receptor (beta chain) was observed a handful of times. Trimming shortened V by 3 bases and J by 2 bases, and 10 bases separated the two germline ends. This CDR3 is built from 14 residues. This record belongs to a study of T-cell reconstitution after alpha-beta-depleted transplantation in children. Unique molecular identifiers were incorporated when the TCRbeta library was constructed. TCRdb used MiXCR to reprocess the PCR reads, holding one entry per CDR3 protein. The repertoire holds about 270,000 distinct CDR3 sequences, with about a tenth as singletons. The chain carries TRBV12-3 or TRBV12-4 and TRBJ2-5; D perhaps matches TRBD1 (5 bases). Sequences were derived from PBMCs from the stem cell graft donor, sampled from the stem cell graft. The receptor was isolated from a human donor who donated a stem cell graft to a child with SCID. CDR3 amino acids: CASSFLRTQETQYF. CDR3 nucleotides: TGTGCCAGCAGTTTCCTCAGGACACAAGAGACCCAGTACTTC.